This is a list of T cell receptor beta chains from one sample in a study of T cell repertoires in cytomegalovirus infection. These receptors lack a known antigen. Each CDR3 protein is one row after TCRdb ran MiXCR on the reads. This table has 450,000 to 550,000 distinct CDR3 sequences, 40% to 50% appearing once. The specimen was cultured PBMCs, collected from culture after CMV antigen stimulation. The receptor source for this set is a human donor in good health (CMV status not recorded). Some clones in this sample may be carry-over from other donors' samples. The CDR3 runs from the conserved cysteine through the conserved F or W. D genes are given only for firm matches. Clone size appears in some rows only: once, few, many, or a class for an expanded clone.

>few|TRBJ1-1|TRBV6-5|.
CASSYSTPGQSNTEAFF
TGTGCCAGCAGTTACTCGACCCCTGGACAGAGTAACACTGAAGCTTTCTTT
>few|TRBJ1-1|TRBV6-6|TRBD1
CASSPQGVNTEAFF
TGTGCCAGCAGTCCCCAGGGGGTGAACACTGAAGCTTTCTTT
>many|TRBJ2-5|TRBV7-2|.
CASSQTAFLETQYF
TGTGCCAGCAGCCAGACAGCATTCCTTGAGACCCAGTACTTC
>.|TRBJ1-5|TRBV12-3/TRBV12-4|.
CASSEQDQPQHF
TGTGCCAGCAGTGAACAAGATCAGCCCCAGCATTTT
>.|TRBJ2-5|TRBV10-3|TRBD1
CAISESGQGRETQYF
TGTGCCATCAGTGAGTCTGGACAGGGTCGGGAGACCCAGTACTTC
>few|TRBJ2-5|TRBV5-4|TRBD2
CASSMGLAGETQYF
TGTGCCAGCAGCATGGGACTAGCGGGAGAGACCCAGTACTTC
>few|TRBJ1-3|TRBV7-6|TRBD1
CASSFSGGVGNTIYF
TGTGCCAGCAGCTTCTCAGGGGGTGTTGGAAACACCATATATTTT
>few|TRBJ2-1|TRBV5-4|.
CASSWDAGNEQFF
TGTGCCAGCAGCTGGGACGCCGGCAATGAGCAGTTCTTC
>.|TRBJ1-4|TRBV7-2|TRBD1
CASSLVTTGAEKLFF
TGTGCCAGCAGCTTAGTAACAACAGGGGCTGAAAAACTGTTTTTT
>many|TRBJ2-1|TRBV7-2|TRBD1
CASSPGQRRSNEQFF
TGTGCCAGCAGCCCGGGACAGCGTCGTTCCAATGAGCAGTTCTTC
>.|TRBJ1-1|TRBV7-9|.
CASSPQAGRGNTEAFF
TGTGCCAGCAGCCCCCAGGCGGGAAGGGGAAACACTGAAGCTTTCTTT
>.|TRBJ1-2|TRBV7-6|.
CASSLIRGAGYTF
TGTGCCAGCAGCTTAATCAGGGGAGCTGGCTACACCTTC
>.|TRBJ2-7|TRBV27|.
CASSFKGGAYEQYF
TGTGCCAGCAGTTTTAAAGGGGGGGCCTACGAGCAGTACTTC
>many|TRBJ2-7|TRBV7-2|TRBD1
CASSSRTGYEQYF
TGTGCCAGCAGCTCTCGGACAGGCTACGAGCAGTACTTC
>.|TRBJ2-1|TRBV6-1|.
CASSEAYGNNEQFF
TGTGCCAGCAGTGAAGCCTACGGAAACAATGAGCAGTTCTTC
>.|TRBJ1-1|TRBV20-1|TRBD1
CSARDPQGANTEAFF
TGCAGTGCTAGAGATCCGCAGGGGGCGAACACTGAAGCTTTCTTT
>.|TRBJ2-7|TRBV7-6|.
CASSDGRGSHEQYF
TGTGCCAGCAGCGATGGGAGGGGGTCCCACGAGCAGTACTTC
>few|TRBJ2-7|TRBV11-2|.
CASNPGLGGSEQYF
TGTGCCAGCAATCCCGGGCTGGGGGGTTCCGAGCAGTACTTC
>.|TRBJ1-5|TRBV5-1|.
CASSPDQGEPQHF
TGCGCCAGCAGCCCTGATCAAGGGGAGCCCCAGCATTTT
>.|TRBJ2-7|TRBV10-3|.
CAISEEGLVGRPYEQYF
TGTGCCATCAGTGAGGAGGGCTTGGTGGGTAGACCTTACGAGCAGTACTTC
>.|TRBJ2-1|TRBV11-2|.
CASSLGLPSYNEQFF
TGTGCCAGCAGCTTAGGGCTTCCTTCCTACAATGAGCAGTTCTTC
>few|TRBJ1-5|TRBV7-2|TRBD1
CASSPRTGVNQPQHF
TGTGCCAGCAGCCCCCGGACAGGGGTCAATCAGCCCCAGCATTTT
>once|TRBJ2-1|TRBV27|.
CASSLFSGLYEQFF
TGTGCCAGCAGTTTATTCTCCGGGCTGTATGAGCAGTTCTTC